This T cell receptor beta chain was recovered during a study of graft-versus-host responses after intestinal transplantation. Across the whole study: Recipients got multivisceral, liver-intestinal, or isolated intestinal transplants. Tacrolimus plus steroids were given to all recipients for about 3 years, preceded by anti-thymocyte globulin induction.

On this clone itself: The antigen is undetermined.

General study findings and limits: When patients had graft-donor T cell macrochimerism, their allografts held high graft-versus-host to host-versus-graft clonal ratios.

This table comes from immunoSEQ multiplex PCR, and its TCRdb copy is limited to in-frame clones, with some not included. The table records over 80,000 clones, 75% to 95% of them present only once. Per germline, CDR1 LGHNT and CDR2 FRNRAP. This CDR3 contains 14 residues. V lost 0 bases and J lost 7, with 10 bases in between. The chain links TRBV12-5 to TRBJ2-1; D possibly corresponds to TRBD2 (6 bases). The receptor was isolated from a human donor who was the organ donor for an intestinal transplant. This material consisted of unstimulated CD4+ T cells sorted from spleen or lymph node cells, taken before transplant. The CDR3 DNA reads as TGTGCTAGTGGTTTGGTCCCGGGAGCGAATGAGCAGTTCTTC. Amino acid sequence: CASGLVPGANEQFF.